The rows below give T cell receptor beta chains drawn from one sample of a study of shared clonotypes between healthy human individuals. Generated by immunoSEQ multiplex PCR, the TCRdb table keeps only in-frame clones and is missing some. The table includes hundreds of thousands of clones, about 90% detected once. Specimen: naive CD8+ T cells sorted from blood. These receptors originate from a man under 40 in good health. The CDR3 runs from the conserved cysteine through the conserved F or W.

TRBV4-2	TRBJ2-1	CASSQLEGTNNEQFF
TRBV6-6	TRBJ1-5	CASSYWDRGVHQPQHF
TRBV11-2	TRBJ2-1	CASSSQTSGKAYEQFF
TRBV5-4	TRBJ2-3	CASSLGGEHADTQYF
TRBV15	TRBJ1-5	CATSIRGAGSNQPQHF
TRBV18	TRBJ1-2	CASSRGQDSTTNYGYTF
TRBV9	TRBJ2-1	CASSVLQGAGNEQFF
TRBV4-1	TRBJ1-3	CASSPMGLSGNTIYF
TRBV5-1	TRBJ2-3	CASGFSTGTDTQYF
TRBV11-2	TRBJ2-7	CASSPHTRTVEQYF
TRBV19	TRBJ2-7	CASSIQGAPYEQYF
TRBV19	TRBJ1-1	CASSMSFEGTEAFF
TRBV7-2	TRBJ2-3	CASSAPPQGLAEDTQYF
TRBV27	TRBJ2-6	CASSLLAGTSGANVLTF
TRBV28	TRBJ2-7	CASSLDRGLIEYF
TRBV27	TRBJ1-5	CASSLEGRNQPQHF
TRBV2	TRBJ2-7	CASSGRTGYEQYF
TRBV9	TRBJ1-2	CASSVDPDRGDYGYTF
TRBV19	TRBJ2-7	CASSPAPSYEQYF
TRBV7-8	TRBJ2-7	CASSLDSLAGTYEQYF
TRBV7-2	TRBJ1-5	CASSKDRGSNQPQHF
TRBV7-9	TRBJ2-3	CASSRGDSGRGQDTQYF
TRBV18	TRBJ2-7	CASSPYPGGGYEQYF
TRBV7-8	TRBJ2-1	CASSLDTYNEQFF
TRBV27	TRBJ2-4	CASSWGQGDGIQYF
TRBV7-7	TRBJ2-2	CASSDPTGSGELFF
TRBV7-9	TRBJ2-1	CASLTTYYNEQFF
TRBV21-1	TRBJ2-7	CASSKGNWRRYEQYF
TRBV7-9	TRBJ1-2	CASSLDVDGYTF
TRBV7-9	TRBJ2-3	CASSTRTSGITDTQYF
TRBV13	TRBJ2-1	CASSLDGRGHEQFF
TRBV18	TRBJ2-2	CASSLSGSDTGELFF
TRBV7-9	TRBJ1-3	CASSLDSGTQGERNTIYF
TRBV4-3	TRBJ2-1	CASSHGTGTSGKEQFF
TRBV7-6	TRBJ2-7	CASSVRLAGAALYEQYF
TRBV28	TRBJ2-1	CASSRHGAHSYNEQFF
TRBV7-8	TRBJ2-5	CASSLRAETQYF
TRBV5-1	TRBJ2-3	CASSLVLIPLGGSTDTQYF
TRBV14	TRBJ2-1	CASNTLEAVEQFF
TRBV7-9	TRBJ2-7	CASSPGQDLPYEQYF
TRBV5-6	TRBJ2-4	CASSSGTIAGKNIQYF
TRBV7-8	TRBJ2-7	CASSLSAGILYEQYF
TRBV5-1	TRBJ1-1	CASSLLGDTEAFF
TRBV27	TRBJ2-6	CASSSSGSGANVLTF
TRBV5-6	TRBJ2-7	CASSWGTGSYEQYF
TRBV7-7	TRBJ1-1	CASSPDTLNTEAFF
TRBV7-9	TRBJ2-7	CASSFSGSNEQYF
TRBV4-3	TRBJ2-1	CASSQDRTSGSYNEQFF
TRBV9	TRBJ2-2	CASSAGTLNTGELFF
TRBV4-1	TRBJ2-1	CASRGSSYNEQFF
TRBV5-8	TRBJ1-1	CASSLFPSLNTEAFF
TRBV7-9	TRBJ1-5	CASSSGQANQPQHF
TRBV5-1	TRBJ2-4	CASSPPGGTKNIQYF
TRBV14	TRBJ1-1	CASSQEGPTEAFF
TRBV7-6	TRBJ2-6	CASSLLGANVLTF
TRBV15	TRBJ2-7	CATPPLGTGPFCEQYF
TRBV7-8	TRBJ2-7	CASSLELNYEQYF
TRBV11-2	TRBJ2-2	CASSNRHSTGNTGELFF
TRBV11-2	TRBJ2-5	CASSIPGVETQYF
TRBV27	TRBJ2-5	CASSTFMSGRKETQYF